This entry describes one T cell receptor beta chain. Its antigen is currently unknown. The sample comes from a study of cytomegalovirus exposure and HLA in healthy donors. Across the whole study: A prior analysis found about 120 million unique TCR beta sequences from some 190 million T cells. Regarding the study as a whole: Per published accounts, TCR beta sequences correctly predicted the HLA-A and HLA-B alleles of most subjects.

The CDR3 covers 14 residues. V was cut by 4 bases and J by 5 bases, with 10 bases left in between. From germline, CDR1 is SGHNT and CDR2 YYREEE (reference sequence). The primer mix had 60 Vbeta and 13 Jbeta primers. The table came from immunoSEQ multiplex PCR; TCRdb's copy has only in-frame clones and leaves some out. The sample includes around 210,000 clones, 80% to 85% of them seen just once. This clonotype was obtained from a woman in her 40s in good health and CMV-seronegative. Sequencing used PBMCs. The chain links TRBV5-4 to TRBJ2-6; D gene uncertain. The CDR3 DNA sequence: TGTGCCAGCAGCGAACCTAGAAGGGCCAACGTCCTGACTTTC. Its translation is CASSEPRRANVLTF.